This TCR beta chain was sequenced in a study of CD8 T cells in Susac syndrome. Study-wide results and limits: The study admitted that it had a relatively small number of individuals in its TCR sequencing and HLA analysis.

RNA totalling about 0.45 to 1 ug underwent reverse transcription with random hexamers. The method of amplification for TCR beta CDR3 was immunoSEQ multiplex PCR, covering 54 Vbeta and 13 Jbeta. One entry per CDR3 protein results from TCRdb running MiXCR on the immunoSEQ multiplex PCR reads. Among some 160,000 distinct CDR3 sequences listed, roughly 94% were seen once. The CDR3 spans 13 residues. V was clipped by 3 bases and J by 3 bases, with 9 bases between them. Germline V CDR1 and CDR2: DFQATT, SNEGSKA (reference sequence). In blood CD8+ and CD4+ T cells, TCR beta underwent sequencing. The control group consisted of healthy donors matched for age and sex. As for this clonotype: Its antigen is not known.

Material: CD4+ T cells from PBMCs. The chain employs TRBV20-1 and TRBJ1-5, with a weak D call TRBD1 (5 bases). The clonotype originates from a human donor in good health. The CDR3 sequence: CSASWDHNQPQHF. The CDR3 region has the DNA TGCAGTGCTAGCTGGGACCACAATCAGCCCCAGCATTTT.